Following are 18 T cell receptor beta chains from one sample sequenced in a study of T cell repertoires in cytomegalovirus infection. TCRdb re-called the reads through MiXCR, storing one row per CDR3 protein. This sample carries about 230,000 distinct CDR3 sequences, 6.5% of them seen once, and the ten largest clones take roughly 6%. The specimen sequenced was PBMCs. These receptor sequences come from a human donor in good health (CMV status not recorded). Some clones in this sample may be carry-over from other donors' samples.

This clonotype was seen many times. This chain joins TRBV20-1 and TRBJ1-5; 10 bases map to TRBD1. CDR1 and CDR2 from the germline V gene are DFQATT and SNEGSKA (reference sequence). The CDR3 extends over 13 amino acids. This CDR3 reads CSFGTGGNQPQHF. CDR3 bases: TGCAGCTTCGGGACAGGGGGCAATCAGCCCCAGCATTTT.

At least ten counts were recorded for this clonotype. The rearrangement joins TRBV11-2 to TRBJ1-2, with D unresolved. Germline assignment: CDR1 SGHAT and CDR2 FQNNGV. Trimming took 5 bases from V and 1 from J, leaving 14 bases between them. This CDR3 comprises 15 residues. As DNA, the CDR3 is TGTGCCAGCAGCCCAACCGTTCGGGATAACTATGGCTACACCTTC. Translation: CASSPTVRDNYGYTF.

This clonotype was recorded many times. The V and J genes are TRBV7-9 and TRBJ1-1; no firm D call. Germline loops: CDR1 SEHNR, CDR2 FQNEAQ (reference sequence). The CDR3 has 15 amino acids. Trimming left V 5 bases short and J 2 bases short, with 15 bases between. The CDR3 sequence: CASSPSRTRNTEAFF. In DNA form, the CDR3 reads TGTGCCAGCAGCCCATCTCGGACTCGAAACACTGAAGCTTTCTTT.

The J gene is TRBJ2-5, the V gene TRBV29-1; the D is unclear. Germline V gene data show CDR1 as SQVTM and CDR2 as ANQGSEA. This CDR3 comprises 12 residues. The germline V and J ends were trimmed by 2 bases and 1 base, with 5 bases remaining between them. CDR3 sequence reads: CSVEKSQETQYF. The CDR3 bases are TGCAGCGTTGAAAAATCCCAAGAGACCCAGTACTTC.

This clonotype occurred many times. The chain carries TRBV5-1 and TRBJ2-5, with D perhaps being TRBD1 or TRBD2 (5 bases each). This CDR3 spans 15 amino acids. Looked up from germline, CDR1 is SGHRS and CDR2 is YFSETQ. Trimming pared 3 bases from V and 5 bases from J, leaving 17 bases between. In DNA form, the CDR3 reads TGCGCCAGCAGCTGGACCGGGACGACCCAGGAGACCCAGTACTTC. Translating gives CASSWTGTTQETQYF.

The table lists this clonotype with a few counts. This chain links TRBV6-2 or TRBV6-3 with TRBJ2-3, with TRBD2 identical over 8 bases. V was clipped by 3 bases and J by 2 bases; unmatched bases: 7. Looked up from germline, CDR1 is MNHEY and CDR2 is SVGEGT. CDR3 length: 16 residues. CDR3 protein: CASSYKSGGPTDTQYF. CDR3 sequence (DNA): TGTGCCAGCAGTTATAAAAGCGGGGGACCCACAGATACGCAGTATTTT.

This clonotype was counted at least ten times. The CDR3 sequence is CASSQDFGVVNTEAFF. Here the CDR3 DNA reads TGTGCCAGCAGCCAAGACTTTGGGGTGGTGAACACTGAAGCTTTCTTT. This rearrangement joins TRBV3-1 to TRBJ1-1; the D is unclear. The CDR3 totals 16 residues. Trimming left V 0 bases short and J 0 bases short, with 11 bases between. Germline V CDR1 and CDR2: LGHDT, YNNKEL (reference sequence). The whole variable domain, remainder taken from reference TRBV3-1 and TRBJ1-1, is DTAVSQTPKYLVTQMGNDKSIKCEQNLGHDTMYWYKQDSKKFLKIMFSYNNKELIINETVPNRFSPKSPDKAHLNLHINSLELGDSAVYFCASSQDFGVVNTEAFFGQGTRLTVV.

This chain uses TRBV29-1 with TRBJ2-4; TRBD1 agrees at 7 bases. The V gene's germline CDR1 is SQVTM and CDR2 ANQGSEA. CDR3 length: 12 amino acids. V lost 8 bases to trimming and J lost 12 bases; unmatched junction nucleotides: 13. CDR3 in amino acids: CSPGGRDRYQYF. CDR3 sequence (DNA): TGCAGCCCTGGGGGTAGGGACAGATATCAGTACTTC.

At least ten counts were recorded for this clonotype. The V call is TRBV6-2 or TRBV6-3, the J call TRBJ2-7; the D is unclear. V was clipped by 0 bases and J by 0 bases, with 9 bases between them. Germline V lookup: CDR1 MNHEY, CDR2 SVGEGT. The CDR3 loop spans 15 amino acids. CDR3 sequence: CASSYSVEPSYEQYF. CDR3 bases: TGTGCCAGCAGTTACTCGGTGGAACCCTCCTACGAGCAGTACTTC.

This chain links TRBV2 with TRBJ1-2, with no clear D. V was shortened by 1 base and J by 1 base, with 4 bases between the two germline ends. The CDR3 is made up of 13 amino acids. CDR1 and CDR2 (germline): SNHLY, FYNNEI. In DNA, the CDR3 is TGTGCCAGCAGTGAAGAAGTTAACTATGGCTACACCTTC. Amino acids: CASSEEVNYGYTF.

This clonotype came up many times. The CDR3 DNA reads as TGCAGCGTTGACAGGGGCTCCTACAATGAGCAGTTCTTC. This translates into CSVDRGSYNEQFF. This chain uses TRBV29-1 with TRBJ2-1, with D perhaps TRBD1 (6 bases). The V and J ends lost 3 bases and 0 bases respectively, with 6 bases between them. CDR1 and CDR2 from the germline V gene are SQVTM and ANQGSEA. The CDR3 is 13 amino acids.

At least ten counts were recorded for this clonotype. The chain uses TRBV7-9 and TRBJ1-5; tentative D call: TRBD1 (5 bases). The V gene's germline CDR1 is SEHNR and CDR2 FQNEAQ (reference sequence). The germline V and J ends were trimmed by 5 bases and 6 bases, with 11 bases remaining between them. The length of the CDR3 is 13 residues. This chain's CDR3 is CASSEPGFQPQHF. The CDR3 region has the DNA TGTGCCAGCAGCGAACCAGGGTTTCAGCCCCAGCATTTT.

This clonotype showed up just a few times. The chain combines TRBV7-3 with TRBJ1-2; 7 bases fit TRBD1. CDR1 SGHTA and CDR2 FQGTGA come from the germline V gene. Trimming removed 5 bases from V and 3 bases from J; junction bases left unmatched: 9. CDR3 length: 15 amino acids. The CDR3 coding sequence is TGTGCCAGCAGCCCGACCTACAGGGGAGACTATGGCTACACCTTC. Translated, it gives CASSPTYRGDYGYTF.

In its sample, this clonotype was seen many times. In DNA form, the CDR3 reads TGTGCCAGCAGTTATACGACGGGGTCCTACAATGAGCAGTTCTTC. Its translation is CASSYTTGSYNEQFF. J is TRBJ2-1 and V is TRBV27; a weak D match, TRBD2 (5 bases). Germline CDR1 is MNHEY and CDR2 is SMNVEV (reference sequence). V was cut by 4 bases and J by 1 base, with 11 bases left in between. The CDR3 totals 15 residues.

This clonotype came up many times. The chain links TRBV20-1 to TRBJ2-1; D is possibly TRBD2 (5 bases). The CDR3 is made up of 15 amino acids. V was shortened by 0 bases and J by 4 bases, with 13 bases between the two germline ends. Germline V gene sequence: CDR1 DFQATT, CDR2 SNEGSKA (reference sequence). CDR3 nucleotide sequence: TGCAGTGCTAGAGAAGGCCTAGCTCGTTACAATGAGCAGTTCTTC. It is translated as CSAREGLARYNEQFF.

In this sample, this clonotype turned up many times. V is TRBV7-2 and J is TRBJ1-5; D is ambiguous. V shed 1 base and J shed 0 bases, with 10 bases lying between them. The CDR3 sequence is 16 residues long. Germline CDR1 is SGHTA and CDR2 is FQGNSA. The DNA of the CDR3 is TGTGCCAGCAGCTTAGGGGCAGGTTATAGCAATCAGCCCCAGCATTTT. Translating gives CASSLGAGYSNQPQHF. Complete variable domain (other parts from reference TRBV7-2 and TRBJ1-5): GAGVSQSPSNKVTEKGKDVELRCDPISGHTALYWYRQSLGQGLEFLIYFQGNSAPDKSGLPSDRFSAERTGGSVSTLTIQRTQQEDSAVYLCASSLGAGYSNQPQHFGDGTRLSIL.

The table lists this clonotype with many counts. CDR3 region: CASSYIDSTDTQYF. As DNA, the CDR3 is TGTGCCAGCAGCTATATAGATAGCACAGATACGCAGTATTTT. The chain recombines TRBV6-2 or TRBV6-3 with TRBJ2-3; no clear D gene. The length of the CDR3 is 14 residues. V lost 6 bases and J 0 bases, leaving 10 bases between the germline ends. CDR1 and CDR2 (germline): MNHEY, SVGEGT.

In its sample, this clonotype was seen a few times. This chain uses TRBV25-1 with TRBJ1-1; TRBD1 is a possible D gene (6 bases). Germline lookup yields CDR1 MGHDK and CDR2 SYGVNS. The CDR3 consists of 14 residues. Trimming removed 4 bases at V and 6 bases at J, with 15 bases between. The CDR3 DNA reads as TGTGCCAGCAGTGGTCGTCAGGGGTCCCCTGAAGCTTTCTTT. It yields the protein CASSGRQGSPEAFF.